This T cell receptor (beta chain) came from a study of response to subunit inactivated influenza vaccine. TCRdb itself ran the RT-PCR reads through MiXCR, one entry per CDR3 protein. The top ten clones hold 5.5% to 7% of a sample with about 700,000 distinct CDR3 sequences, about 15% of them seen once. This clonotype was detected once. The germline gives CDR1 DFQATT, CDR2 SNEGSKA (reference sequence). Trimming removed 1 base from V and 5 bases from J, with 18 bases in between. The CDR3 consists of 16 residues. This sequence originates from a man aged 50 to 60 who received an inactivated influenza vaccine. The specimen comprised PBMCs from blood, sampled 14 to 15 days before vaccination. V usage is TRBV20-1 and J usage is TRBJ2-1; D gene uncertain. The CDR3, as DNA: TGCAGTGCTAGAGGCGTTCGGGCGGTCGTGCACAATGAGCAGTTCTTC. Its protein is CSARGVRAVVHNEQFF.